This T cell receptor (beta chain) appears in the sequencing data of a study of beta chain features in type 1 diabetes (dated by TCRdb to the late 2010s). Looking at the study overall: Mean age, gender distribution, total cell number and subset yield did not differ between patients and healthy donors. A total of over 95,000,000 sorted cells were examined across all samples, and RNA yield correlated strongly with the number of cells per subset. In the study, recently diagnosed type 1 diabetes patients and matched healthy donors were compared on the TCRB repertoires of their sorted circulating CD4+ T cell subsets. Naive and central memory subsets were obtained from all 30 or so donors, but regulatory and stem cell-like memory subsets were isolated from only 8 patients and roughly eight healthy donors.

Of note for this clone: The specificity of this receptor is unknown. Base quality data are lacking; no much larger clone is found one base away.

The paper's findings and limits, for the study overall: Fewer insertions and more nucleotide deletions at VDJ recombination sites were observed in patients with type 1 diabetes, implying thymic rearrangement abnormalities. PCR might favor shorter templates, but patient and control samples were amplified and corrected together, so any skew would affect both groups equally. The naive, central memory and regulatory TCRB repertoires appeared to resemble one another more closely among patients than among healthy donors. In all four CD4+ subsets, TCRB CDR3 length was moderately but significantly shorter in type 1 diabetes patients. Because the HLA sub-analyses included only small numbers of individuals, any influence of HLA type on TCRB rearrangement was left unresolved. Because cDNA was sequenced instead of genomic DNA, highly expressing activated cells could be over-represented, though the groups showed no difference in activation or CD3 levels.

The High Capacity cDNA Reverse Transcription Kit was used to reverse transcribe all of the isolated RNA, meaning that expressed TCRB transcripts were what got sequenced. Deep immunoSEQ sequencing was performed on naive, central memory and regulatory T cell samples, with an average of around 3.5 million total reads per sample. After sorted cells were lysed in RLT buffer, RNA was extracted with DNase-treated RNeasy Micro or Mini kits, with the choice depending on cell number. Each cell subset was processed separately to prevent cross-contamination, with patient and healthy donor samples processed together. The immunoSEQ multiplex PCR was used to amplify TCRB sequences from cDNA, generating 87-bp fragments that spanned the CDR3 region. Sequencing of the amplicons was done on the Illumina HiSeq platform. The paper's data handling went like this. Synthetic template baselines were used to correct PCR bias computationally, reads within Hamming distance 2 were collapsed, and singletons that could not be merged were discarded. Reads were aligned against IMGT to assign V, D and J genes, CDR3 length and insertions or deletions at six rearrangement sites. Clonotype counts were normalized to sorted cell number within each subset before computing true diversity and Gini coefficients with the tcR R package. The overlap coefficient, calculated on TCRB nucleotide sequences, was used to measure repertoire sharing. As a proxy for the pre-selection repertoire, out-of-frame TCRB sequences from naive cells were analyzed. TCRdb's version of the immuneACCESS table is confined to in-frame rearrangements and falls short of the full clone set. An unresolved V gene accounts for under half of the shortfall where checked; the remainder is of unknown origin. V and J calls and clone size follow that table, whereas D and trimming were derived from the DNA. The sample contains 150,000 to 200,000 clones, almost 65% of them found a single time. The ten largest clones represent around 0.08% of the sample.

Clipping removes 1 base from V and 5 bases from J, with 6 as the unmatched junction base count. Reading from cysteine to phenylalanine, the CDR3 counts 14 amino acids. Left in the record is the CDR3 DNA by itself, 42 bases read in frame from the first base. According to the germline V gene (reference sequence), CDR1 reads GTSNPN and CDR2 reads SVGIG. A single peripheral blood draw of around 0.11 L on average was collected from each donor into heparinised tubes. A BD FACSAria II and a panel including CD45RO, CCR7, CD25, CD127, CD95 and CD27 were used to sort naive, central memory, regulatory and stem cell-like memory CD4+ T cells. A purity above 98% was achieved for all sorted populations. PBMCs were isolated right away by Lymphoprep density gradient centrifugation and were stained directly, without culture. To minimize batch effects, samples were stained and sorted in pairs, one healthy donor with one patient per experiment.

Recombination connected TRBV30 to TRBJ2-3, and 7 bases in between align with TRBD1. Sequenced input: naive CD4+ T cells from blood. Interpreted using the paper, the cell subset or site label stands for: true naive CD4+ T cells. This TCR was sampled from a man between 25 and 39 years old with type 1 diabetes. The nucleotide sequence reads TGTGCCTGGAGTGCTAGGACAGGTTTAGATACGCAGTATTTT. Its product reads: CAWSARTGLDTQYF. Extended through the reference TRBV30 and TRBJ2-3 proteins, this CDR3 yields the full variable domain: SQTIHQWPATLVQPVGSPLSLECTVEGTSNPNLYWYRQAAGRGLQLLFYSVGIGQISSEVPQNLSASRPQDRQFILSSKKLLLSDSGFYLCAWSARTGLDTQYFGPGTRLTVL.